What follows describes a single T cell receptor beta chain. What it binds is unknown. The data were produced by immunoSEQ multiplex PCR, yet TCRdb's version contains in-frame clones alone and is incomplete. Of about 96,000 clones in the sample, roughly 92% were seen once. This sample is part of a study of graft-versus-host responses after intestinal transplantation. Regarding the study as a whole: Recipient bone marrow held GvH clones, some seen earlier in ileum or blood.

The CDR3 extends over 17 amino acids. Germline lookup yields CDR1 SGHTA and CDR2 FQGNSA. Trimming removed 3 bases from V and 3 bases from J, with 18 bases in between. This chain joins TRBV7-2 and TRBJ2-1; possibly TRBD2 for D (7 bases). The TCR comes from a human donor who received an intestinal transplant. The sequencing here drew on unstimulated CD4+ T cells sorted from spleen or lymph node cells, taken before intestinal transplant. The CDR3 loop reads CASSLGSGGGRYNEQFF. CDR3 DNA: TGTGCCAGCAGCTTGGGCTCTGGCGGGGGCCGCTACAATGAGCAGTTCTTC.